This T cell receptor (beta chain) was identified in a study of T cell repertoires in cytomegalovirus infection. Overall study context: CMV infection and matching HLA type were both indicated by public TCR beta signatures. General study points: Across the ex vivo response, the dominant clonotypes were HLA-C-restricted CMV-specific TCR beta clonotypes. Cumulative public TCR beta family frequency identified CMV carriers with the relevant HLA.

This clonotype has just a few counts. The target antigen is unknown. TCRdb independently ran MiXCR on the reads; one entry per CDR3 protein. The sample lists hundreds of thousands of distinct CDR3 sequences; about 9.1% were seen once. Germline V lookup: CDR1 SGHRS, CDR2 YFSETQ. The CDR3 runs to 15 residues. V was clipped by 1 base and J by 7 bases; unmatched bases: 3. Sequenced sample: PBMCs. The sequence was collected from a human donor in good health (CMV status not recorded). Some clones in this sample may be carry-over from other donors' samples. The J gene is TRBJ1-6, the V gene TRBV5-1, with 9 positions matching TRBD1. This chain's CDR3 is CASSLRGQGNSPLHF. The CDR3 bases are TGCGCCAGCAGCTTGCGCGGACAGGGGAATTCACCCCTCCACTTT.